This TCR beta chain was found in a study of blood T cell repertoires in COVID-19. Looking at the study overall: Samples of COVID-19 (acute and convalescent) were obtained from the United States, Italy and Spain. The analysed material was cDNA or gDNA that came from T cells, B-cell-depleted T cells, or PBMCs.

Per the original data handling: Reference gene primer amplification gave nucleated cell count estimates. TCRdb's table, derived via immunoSEQ multiplex PCR, lists solely in-frame clones and lacks some. The DNA was the basis for D and trimming; V, J and clone size are from that table. Of about 380,000 clones in the sample, approximately 81% are singletons; the top ten hold 3.5% to 4%. The source is a woman between 18 and 30 years old with acute or convalescent COVID-19. Sequencing was carried out using peripheral blood.

Here the CDR3 DNA reads TGCGCCAGCAGCCAAGTGTCTAGCGCCAGCTACGAGCAGTACTTC. As protein: CASSQVSSASYEQYF. This sequence joins TRBV4-1 and TRBJ2-7; the D gene is possibly TRBD2 (6 bases). Trimming left V 1 base short and J 3 bases short, with 13 bases between. Germline V CDR1 and CDR2: MGHRA, YSYEKL. The CDR3 length is 15 residues.